Following are 32 T cell receptor beta chains from one sample sequenced in a study of blood T cell repertoires in COVID-19. Method: immunoSEQ multiplex PCR; TCRdb's copy keeps in-frame clones and lacks some. The data show about 300,000 clones, more than 70% seen once. The sequencing sample was made of peripheral blood. All receptors come from a woman in her forties or fifties with acute or convalescent COVID-19.

The V and J genes are TRBV5-1 and TRBJ2-2; 11 positions agree with TRBD1. CDR1 and CDR2 (germline): SGHRS, YFSETQ. The ends lost 5 bases at V and 4 bases at J; junction bases unmatched: 7. The CDR3 is 16 residues long. The CDR3 DNA reads TGCGCCAGCAGGGCGGGGACAGGGGGACCCACCGGGGAGCTGTTTTTT. Its translation is CASRAGTGGPTGELFF.

The rearrangement links TRBV24-1 to TRBJ2-7; the match to TRBD2 covers 10 bases. Trimming removed 3 bases from V and 2 bases from J; junction bases left unmatched: 3. The CDR3 totals 15 residues. Germline V gene data show CDR1 as KGHDR and CDR2 as SFDVKD. The CDR3 sequence: CATSDRTSGTYEQYF. The CDR3 nucleotides read TGTGCCACCAGTGATCGGACTAGCGGAACCTACGAGCAGTACTTC.

V gene TRBV20-1 combines with J gene TRBJ2-1; D may be TRBD2 (6 bases). Per germline, CDR1 DFQATT and CDR2 SNEGSKA (reference sequence). Trimming took 3 bases from V and 1 from J, leaving 7 bases between them. This CDR3 is built from 13 residues. CDR3 protein: CSASSGSYNEQFF. CDR3 coding DNA: TGCAGTGCTAGTAGCGGTTCCTACAATGAGCAGTTCTTC.

The genes are TRBV29-1 and TRBJ1-5; 8 bases agree with TRBD1. The CDR3 has 15 residues. Germline V gene sequence: CDR1 SQVTM, CDR2 ANQGSEA. V lost 6 bases, J lost 4 bases, and 11 bases stayed unmatched. CDR3: CSVMISGTGNQPQHF. The CDR3 DNA reads as TGCAGCGTGATGATATCCGGGACAGGTAATCAGCCCCAGCATTTT.

The chain combines TRBV30 with TRBJ1-6, with TRBD1 matching over 7 bases. Germline trimming cut 2 bases from V and 13 bases from J; bases unmatched to any gene: 8. The germline V gene encodes CDR1 GTSNPN and CDR2 SVGIG (reference sequence). The CDR3 has 13 amino acids. Here the CDR3 DNA reads TGTGCCTGGAGTTTAGGGGGCCTCCGCCCCCTCCACTTT. Translating it yields CAWSLGGLRPLHF.

This clone came up a few times. The rearrangement links TRBV5-1 to TRBJ2-2; 12 bases line up with TRBD2. V dropped 3 bases and J dropped 5; count of bases not matched to a gene: 2. CDR3 length equals 15 residues. CDR1 and CDR2 from the germline V gene are SGHRS and YFSETQ. CDR3 DNA sequence: TGCGCCAGCAGCTCCGGGACTAGCGGGACCGGGGAGCTGTTTTTT. Amino acids: CASSSGTSGTGELFF.

V usage is TRBV7-6 and J usage is TRBJ1-5, with D possibly matching TRBD1 (5 bases). The germline V gene has CDR1 SGHVS and CDR2 FNYEAQ. The V and J ends lost 1 base and 2 bases respectively, with 18 bases between them. The CDR3 is 18 amino acids. CDR3 DNA: TGTGCCAGCAGCTTAGTTCGCGGGGGTGAGTGGGGCAATCAGCCCCAGCATTTT. Protein: CASSLVRGGEWGNQPQHF.

This chain uses TRBV7-2 with TRBJ1-1; tentative D call: TRBD1 (5 bases). Germline V CDR1 and CDR2: SGHTA, FQGNSA. V dropped 2 bases and J dropped 3 bases, with 10 bases sitting between them. The CDR3 length is 14 residues. The CDR3 nucleotides read TGTGCCAGCAGCTTACAGGGATGGGACACTGAAGCTTTCTTT. This encodes CASSLQGWDTEAFF.

V is TRBV28 and J is TRBJ1-5; TRBD1 matches at 9 bases. The V gene's germline CDR1 is MDHEN and CDR2 SYDVKM. The CDR3 is 14 residues long. Losses at the gene ends were 7 bases for V and 6 bases for J; bases not matched to a gene: 7. Here the CDR3 DNA reads TGTGCCAGCAAAACAGGGGGCGGTGGTCAGCCCCAGCATTTT. It translates to CASKTGGGGQPQHF.

The chain joins TRBV5-5 to TRBJ2-3, with a possible D match to TRBD2 (6 bases). Looked up from germline, CDR1 is SGHKS and CDR2 is YYEKEE (reference sequence). CDR3 length equals 11 residues. The CDR3 reads CGLGGADTQYF. The CDR3 region has the DNA TGTGGGCTAGGCGGGGCAGATACGCAGTATTTT.

This clone was counted between two and nine times. The CDR3 spells CASNSGGNYNEQFF. Written as DNA, the CDR3 is TGTGCCAGCAATAGCGGGGGAAATTACAATGAGCAGTTCTTC. The rearrangement joins TRBV28 to TRBJ2-1; 9 nucleotides align to TRBD2. V was pared by 7 bases and J by 4 bases, with 5 bases of the junction left unmatched. Germline V gene sequence: CDR1 MDHEN, CDR2 SYDVKM. The CDR3 extends over 14 amino acids. Full variable domain (rest looked up from reference TRBV28 and TRBJ2-1): DVKVTQSSRYLVKRTGEKVFLECVQDMDHENMFWYRQDPGLGLRLIYFSYDVKMKEKGDIPEGYSVSREKKERFSLILESASTNQTSMYLCASNSGGNYNEQFFGPGTRLTVL.

The chain links TRBV24-1 to TRBJ2-1, with TRBD1 matching over 9 bases. The germline V gene has CDR1 KGHDR and CDR2 SFDVKD. Trimming removed 0 bases from V and 3 bases from J; junction bases left unmatched: 8. The length of the CDR3 is 18 residues. The CDR3 reads CATSDLPRDRGIYNEQFF. The CDR3 nucleotides are TGTGCCACCAGTGATTTGCCTCGAGACAGGGGGATCTACAATGAGCAGTTCTTC.

The V and J genes are TRBV11-2 and TRBJ2-7, with 10 bases fitting TRBD1. Germline V CDR1 and CDR2: SGHAT, FQNNGV. Trimming removed 5 bases from V and 3 bases from J; junction bases left unmatched: 16. This CDR3 is 18 amino acids long. CDR3 nucleotides: TGTGCCAGCAGCGCGGGGGATCTGCGGGACAGGGGCCTCTACGAGCAGTACTTC. This gives the protein CASSAGDLRDRGLYEQYF.

V usage is TRBV28 and J usage is TRBJ2-5, with TRBD1 matching 8 bases. With V trimmed by 10 bases and J by 2 bases, 3 bases remained unmatched. The CDR3 runs to 12 residues. Germline assignment: CDR1 MDHEN and CDR2 SYDVKM. For the CDR3, the DNA is TGTGCCACCCACAGGGGGCAAGAGACCCAGTACTTC. Translating gives CATHRGQETQYF.

The chain employs TRBV7-3 and TRBJ2-6; D possibly corresponds to TRBD1 (6 bases). The CDR3 has 14 residues. Germline V lookup: CDR1 SGHTA, CDR2 FQGTGA. The V gene lost 8 bases and the J gene lost 2 bases, with 10 bases spanning the gap. In nucleotides, the CDR3 is TGTGCCAGCGGAAGGACAGCTGGGGCCAACGTCCTGACTTTC. This translates into CASGRTAGANVLTF.

Remarks on this clone: Other DNA sequences from this sample encode an identical CDR3 as well. The chain has TRBV7-2 and TRBJ2-7; D is perhaps TRBD1 (5 bases). This CDR3 is 12 amino acids long. Trimming shortened V by 2 bases and J by 3 bases, and 5 bases separated the two germline ends. CDR1 SGHTA and CDR2 FQGNSA come from the germline V gene. CDR3 sequence (DNA): TGTGCCAGCAGCTTACAGGGCTACGAGCAGTACTTC. The encoded protein is CASSLQGYEQYF. The complete variable domain, with remaining parts taken from reference TRBV7-2 and TRBJ2-7, reads GAGVSQSPSNKVTEKGKDVELRCDPISGHTALYWYRQSLGQGLEFLIYFQGNSAPDKSGLPSDRFSAERTGGSVSTLTIQRTQQEDSAVYLCASSLQGYEQYFGPGTRLTVT.

Turning to this clone: This may be a read error: a much more frequent sequence differs by one nucleotide. Other DNA sequences in the sample encode the same CDR3. This chain uses TRBV11-3 with TRBJ2-1; 12 bases agree with TRBD2. From germline, CDR1 is SGHNT and CDR2 YENEEA. J gave up 5 bases and V 1 base, and 0 bases lay outside the gene matches. The CDR3 has 15 amino acids. The CDR3 here is CASSLGLAGDNEQFF. DNA of the CDR3: TGTGCCAGCAGCTTAGGACTAGCGGGAGACAATGAGCAGTTCTTC.

Concerning this clone: This sample also contains other DNA sequences that code for the same CDR3. Written as DNA, the CDR3 is TGTGCCAGCAGCCTATCGGGACAGGGGGTAGAAGCTTTCTTT. This sequence encodes CASSLSGQGVEAFF. The chain recombines TRBV5-5 with TRBJ1-1, with 11 bases that match TRBD1. Germline trimming cut 4 bases from V and 8 bases from J; bases unmatched to any gene: 7. Germline assignment: CDR1 SGHKS and CDR2 YYEKEE (reference sequence). The CDR3 has 14 amino acids.

The chain recombines TRBV9 with TRBJ1-5; D gene unclear. The CDR3 is 15 residues long. Germline loops: CDR1 SGDLS, CDR2 YYNGEE. The V and J ends lost 0 bases and 1 base respectively, with 8 bases between them. The CDR3 loop is CASSVEARSNQPQHF. CDR3 bases: TGTGCCAGCAGCGTAGAGGCTAGGAGCAATCAGCCCCAGCATTTT.

The genes are TRBV12-3 or TRBV12-4 and TRBJ2-3, with a weak D call TRBD1 (5 bases). This CDR3 is 13 amino acids long. Trimming stripped 5 bases from V and 1 base from J, with 7 bases between. CDR3 sequence (DNA): TGTGCCAGCAGTCAACAGGGCACAGATACGCAGTATTTT. It is translated as CASSQQGTDTQYF.

The genes are TRBV5-4 and TRBJ2-7; 8 bases align to TRBD2. Germline CDR1 reads SGHNT; CDR2 reads YYREEE (reference sequence). The CDR3 is 15 amino acids. With V trimmed by 0 bases and J by 0 bases, 2 bases remained unmatched. Written as DNA, the CDR3 is TGTGCCAGCAGCTTGGATAGCGGGAACTCCTACGAGCAGTACTTC. Translation: CASSLDSGNSYEQYF.

The chain joins TRBV5-4 to TRBJ2-7, with 10 bases lining up with TRBD2. The CDR3 has 16 residues. Per the germline V gene, CDR1 is SGHNT and CDR2 is YYREEE (reference sequence). Trimming at V came to 4 bases and at J to 2 bases, leaving 9 bases not matched to a gene. The CDR3 region is CASSRIAGGLAYEQYF. CDR3 nucleotides: TGTGCCAGCAGCAGAATAGCGGGAGGACTGGCCTACGAGCAGTACTTC.

V gene TRBV5-1 combines with J gene TRBJ2-7; 12 bases are a match to TRBD2. J gave up 3 bases and V 0 bases, and 10 bases lay outside the gene matches. Germline CDR1 reads SGHRS; CDR2 reads YFSETQ. CDR3 length: 18 amino acids. The CDR3 DNA reads as TGCGCCAGCAGCTTGGACAGGACTAGCGGGGAGGGGAACTACGAGCAGTACTTC. Its translation is CASSLDRTSGEGNYEQYF.

This CDR3 is CASRQGVSYEQYF. The CDR3 DNA reads as TGTGCCAGCAGACAGGGGGTGTCCTACGAGCAGTACTTC. This sequence joins TRBV28 and TRBJ2-7; TRBD1 matches 8 bases. In germline, CDR1 is MDHEN, CDR2 SYDVKM. The ends lost 6 bases at V and 1 base at J; junction bases unmatched: 2. CDR3 length equals 13 residues.

As regards this clone: The sample contains more than one DNA sequence encoding this CDR3. This chain connects TRBV7-2 to TRBJ2-3, with TRBD2 identical over 8 bases. CDR3 size: 15 residues. V lost 0 bases and J lost 1; bases outside the gene matches: 0. Germline CDR1 reads SGHTA; CDR2 reads FQGNSA. The CDR3 spells CASSLAGLGTDTQYF. The DNA for the CDR3 is TGTGCCAGCAGCTTAGCGGGACTAGGCACAGATACGCAGTATTTT.

V usage is TRBV7-2 and J usage is TRBJ1-3; D call uncertain. CDR3 length: 18 amino acids. Trimming took 2 bases from V and 0 from J, leaving 17 bases between them. The germline gives CDR1 SGHTA, CDR2 FQGNSA. CDR3 amino acids: CASSLFPGPAISGNTIYF. CDR3 bases: TGTGCCAGCAGCTTATTCCCTGGGCCGGCGATCTCTGGAAACACCATATATTTT.

This chain uses TRBV24-1 with TRBJ2-3; TRBD2 agrees at 11 bases. V lost 0 bases, J lost 6 bases, and 4 bases stayed unmatched. The CDR3 consists of 16 residues. CDR1 and CDR2 from the germline V gene are KGHDR and SFDVKD. The CDR3 nucleotides read TGTGCCACCAGTGATTTGACTAGCGGGAGAGAGGATACGCAGTATTTT. Amino acid sequence: CATSDLTSGREDTQYF.

This clone has a handful of counts. The rearrangement uses TRBV6-5 and TRBJ1-1; D is uncertain. CDR1 is MNHEY, CDR2 SVGAGI, per germline. The V gene lost 4 bases and the J gene lost 1 base, with 10 bases spanning the gap. This CDR3 spans 14 amino acids. The CDR3 spells CASSLSRGNTEAFF. DNA of the CDR3: TGTGCCAGCAGTTTATCTCGGGGGAACACTGAAGCTTTCTTT.

V is TRBV19 and J is TRBJ2-7; perhaps TRBD2 as D (6 bases). V lost 4 bases to trimming and J lost 5 bases, with 15 bases between them. The germline gives CDR1 LNHDA, CDR2 SQIVND (reference sequence). The CDR3 extends over 14 amino acids. CDR3 bases: TGTGCCAGTAGTACTGCGGAGGGCATCGACGAGCAGTACTTC. Protein product: CASSTAEGIDEQYF.

The chain employs TRBV6-4 and TRBJ2-3, with 7 bases fitting TRBD2. Germline CDR1 MRHNA, CDR2 SNTAGT. The CDR3 covers 14 residues. After removal of 0 bases from V and 5 bases from J, the junction contained 2 bases not matched to a gene. Written as DNA, the CDR3 is TGTGCCAGCAGTGACTCCGGCGGGAGAGATACGCAGTATTTT. As protein: CASSDSGGRDTQYF.

The rearrangement joins TRBV19 to TRBJ1-1; the D is unclear. CDR1 is LNHDA and CDR2 is SQIVND in the germline V gene (reference sequence). This CDR3 region has 11 residues. V lost 3 bases and J lost 10, with 9 bases in between. The CDR3 nucleotides are TGTGCCAGTAGTATCTTGGGGAGAGCTTTCTTT. It specifies CASSILGRAFF.

This clone was seen a handful of times. The rearrangement links TRBV27 to TRBJ1-2; unclear D gene. With 5 bases removed from V and 4 bases from J, the gap between germline ends came to 11 bases. The CDR3 spans 13 residues. Germline values: CDR1 MNHEY, CDR2 SMNVEV (reference sequence). CDR3 sequence reads: CASSGPGVYGYTF. CDR3 sequence (DNA): TGTGCCAGCAGTGGACCCGGGGTCTATGGCTACACCTTC.